This T cell receptor (beta chain) derives from a study of cytomegalovirus exposure and HLA in healthy donors. General observations from the study: Association of roughly 18,000 TCR beta sequences with HLA alleles was found at 0.05 false discovery rate in a later analysis. Among the most significant clusters, several appeared linked to common viral pathogens in a later analysis. Relative to equally common others, HLA-associated TCR beta chains showed greater clonal expansion in a later analysis.

There are a few counts of this clone. Its antigen remains unidentified. The PCR employed 60 Vbeta primers together with 13 Jbeta primers. Profiled with immunoSEQ multiplex PCR; TCRdb holds only in-frame clones, not every one. The sample has more than 100,000 clones, 75% to 90% seen once. Healthy bone marrow donors made up the donors. CDR1 is SGHTA, CDR2 FQGNSA, per germline. Trimming cost V 7 bases and J 4 bases; bases outside gene matches: 5. The CDR3 is 13 amino acids. The specimen was PBMCs. This clonotype was obtained from a woman between 45 and 65 years old in good health and CMV-seropositive. The V gene is TRBV7-2, the J gene TRBJ2-5, with 8 bases aligning to TRBD1. In DNA form, the CDR3 reads TGTGCCAGCACCGGAGGGACAGGAGAGACCCAGTACTTC. Translated, it gives CASTGGTGETQYF.